This T cell receptor (beta chain) was sequenced in a study of cytomegalovirus exposure and HLA in healthy donors. Overall study: It was reported in a later analysis that the same platform had been used for the 120 validation repertoires as for the roughly 700 first-cohort repertoires.

CDR1 is SGHTA and CDR2 is FQGNSA in the germline V gene. V was shortened by 5 bases and J by 4 bases, with 12 bases between the two germline ends. The length of the CDR3 is 13 residues. Of note for this clone: Antigen: not known.

Profiled with immunoSEQ multiplex PCR; TCRdb holds only in-frame clones, not every one. This table holds tens of thousands of clones, about nine tenths found once. Study-level findings and limits: Most TCR sequences were rare, but some public TCRs occurred in many donors. The study listed 150 to 200 cytomegalovirus-associated TCR beta chains. With high specificity and sensitivity, the classifier reportedly diagnosed cytomegalovirus status.

The chain is built from TRBV7-2 and TRBJ2-7; the D is unclear. The clonotype was recovered from a man between 18 and 29 years old in good health and CMV-seronegative. The sequencing input was PBMCs. The CDR3 reads CASSPNTKYEQYF. CDR3 DNA: TGTGCCAGCAGCCCCAATACAAAGTACGAGCAGTACTTC.